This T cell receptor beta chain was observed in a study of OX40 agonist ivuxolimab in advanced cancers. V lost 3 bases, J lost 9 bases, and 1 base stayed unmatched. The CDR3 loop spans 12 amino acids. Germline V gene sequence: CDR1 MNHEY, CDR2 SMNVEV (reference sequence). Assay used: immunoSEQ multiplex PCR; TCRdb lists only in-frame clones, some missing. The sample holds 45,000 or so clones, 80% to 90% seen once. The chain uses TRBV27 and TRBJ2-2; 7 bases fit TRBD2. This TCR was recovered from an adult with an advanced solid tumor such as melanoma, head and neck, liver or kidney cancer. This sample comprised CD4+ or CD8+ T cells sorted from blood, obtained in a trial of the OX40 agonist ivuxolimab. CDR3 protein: CASSLRGRELFF. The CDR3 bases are TGTGCCAGCAGTTTGCGGGGGAGGGAGCTGTTTTTT.